Below, one TCR beta chain is given with its context. Its antigen is still unknown. The sample originates from a study of T cells expressing NK-cell markers. Study-level background: The study sequenced eight donors, seven HCMV-seropositive and one seronegative. General study points: In a handful of donors, dominant clonotypes made up about 25-60.1% of CD3+CD56-NKG2C+ cells.

The V gene's germline CDR1 is MGHRA and CDR2 YSYEKL. CDR3 length: 15 residues. Synthesis of TCR beta cDNA relied on 5'RACE template switching carrying UMIs. Using the 5' RACE reads, TCRdb records one entry per CDR3 protein without DNA. The sample table includes around 380,000 distinct CDR3 sequences. The chain employs TRBV4-1 and TRBJ2-7. The clonotype comes from a woman aged 50 to 60 in good health. Sequenced sample: blood T cells: a sorted CD56 or NKG2C T cell subset, CD4+ or CD8+ T cells, or bulk PBMC T cells (not recorded which). CDR3: CASSLSKEYSYEQYF.